This T cell receptor (beta chain) was captured in a study of T cell responses to AZD1222 COVID-19 vaccine. Only in-frame clones appear in the TCRdb table, and some are missing; sequencing was by immunoSEQ multiplex PCR. The sample contains 100,000 to 150,000 clones, 80% to 90% of which appear only once. This TCR was recovered from an adult in good health. The sample in question was peripheral blood, obtained on day 0 of MenACWY control vaccination.

The CDR3 DNA follows: TGTGCCTGGAGACGCGTGGAGGGTGCAGACACTGAAGCTTTCTTT. It translates to CAWRRVEGADTEAFF. The gene calls are TRBV30 and TRBJ1-1; D gene unclear. This CDR3 contains 15 residues. Germline lookup yields CDR1 GTSNPN and CDR2 SVGIG (reference sequence). Trimming took 3 bases from V and 3 from J, leaving 17 bases between them.